This record concerns one T cell receptor beta chain sequence. This clonotype was observed at least ten times. This receptor's antigen is unknown. No qualities accompany the bases; no much larger clone lies one base away. The data derive from a study of T cell repertoires in cytomegalovirus infection (dated by TCRdb to between 2018 and 2020). Study-wide context: Donor HLA type was relevant to the analysis, because carriage of CMV infection together with the matching HLA type was indicated by public TCR beta signatures. Study-wide conclusions, independent of this receptor: In both this cohort and an independent roughly 330-donor cohort, the cumulative frequency of public TCR beta family members distinguished carriers of CMV infection plus the relevant HLA type. The ex vivo response was dominated by HLA-C-restricted CMV-specific TCR beta clonotypes, which also provided the single most frequent clonotype in two of eight donors.

From the germline V gene (reference sequence), CDR1 is DFQATT and CDR2 is SNEGSKA. From the cysteine through the phenylalanine, the CDR3 covers 18 amino acids. This entry keeps only the CDR3 DNA: 54 bases, framed from base 1. V sheds 5 bases and J sheds 0 bases, leaving 23 bases between their ends. For sequencing, an Illumina HiSeq 1500 was employed. TCRdb applied fastp at Q25 and MiXCR to the public reads, then kept only in-frame beta chains. Each CDR3 protein appears once, grouped with its most common genes and DNA. Present in this sample are 55,000 to 70,000 distinct CDR3 sequences, about 22% of which were seen just once. Under 85% of the sample rests with the top ten.

The sample was PBMCs, sequenced either directly or after in vitro stimulation (not recorded which). The sequence was collected from a human donor in good health (CMV status not recorded). Some clones in this sample may be carry-over from other donors' samples. The chain is made from TRBV20-1 and TRBJ2-1, and TRBD2 may be the D gene, going by 6 matching bases. The nucleotide sequence reads TGCAGTGCTCCGAGAGGTCTAGCGACCCTGGGCTCCTACAATGAGCAGTTCTTC. This codes for CSAPRGLATLGSYNEQFF.